Listed below are T cell receptor beta chains from one sample, sequenced in a study of shared clonotypes between healthy human individuals. TCRdb keeps only in-frame clones here, not all; method: immunoSEQ multiplex PCR. The sample contains over 2 million clones, 85% to 95% of which appear only once. The sample taken for sequencing was naive CD4+ T cells sorted from blood. These receptors were taken from a young man in good health. CDR3s leave out the opening cysteine and the closing phenylalanine or tryptophan. Each record gives: V gene, J gene, CDR3 protein.

V gene: TRBV5-6
J gene: TRBJ1-1
CDR3 protein: ASSLVDRASNTEAF

V gene: TRBV7-9
J gene: TRBJ1-5
CDR3 protein: ASSKGRADGEPQH

V gene: TRBV7-2
J gene: TRBJ2-5
CDR3 protein: ASSLSEETQY

V gene: TRBV28
J gene: TRBJ2-1
CDR3 protein: ASSFPRLGLAGVGSNEQF

V gene: TRBV20-1
J gene: TRBJ1-2
CDR3 protein: SARAPYGYT

V gene: TRBV6-1
J gene: TRBJ2-1
CDR3 protein: ASSESDRGEQF

V gene: TRBV5-4
J gene: TRBJ1-3
CDR3 protein: ASSFFSGNTIY

V gene: TRBV6-4
J gene: TRBJ2-2
CDR3 protein: ASCRGPNTGELF

V gene: TRBV10-3
J gene: TRBJ1-1
CDR3 protein: AIGTGESVTEAF

V gene: TRBV25-1
J gene: TRBJ2-3
CDR3 protein: ASRDAGTSQY

V gene: TRBV25-1
J gene: TRBJ2-1
CDR3 protein: ASSDSGTSKNEQF

V gene: TRBV6-1
J gene: TRBJ2-7
CDR3 protein: ASSEQEAGRSSYEQY

V gene: TRBV7-6
J gene: TRBJ2-7
CDR3 protein: ASSSIAGSFSEQY

V gene: TRBV30
J gene: TRBJ1-6
CDR3 protein: AWSVLGQSPLH

V gene: TRBV2
J gene: TRBJ2-7
CDR3 protein: ASSPDSPRSEQY

V gene: TRBV7-2
J gene: TRBJ1-2
CDR3 protein: ASSSDSLNYGYT

V gene: TRBV23-1
J gene: TRBJ2-1
CDR3 protein: ASSQLRDSSLYNEQF

V gene: TRBV5-4
J gene: TRBJ2-2
CDR3 protein: ASSLDPTGSSGELF

V gene: TRBV28
J gene: TRBJ1-5
CDR3 protein: ASSFSLEGGKVH

V gene: TRBV4-1
J gene: TRBJ1-5
CDR3 protein: ASSPNRSNQPQH

V gene: TRBV5-6
J gene: TRBJ2-2
CDR3 protein: ASSLYLAGAAGELF

V gene: TRBV11-2
J gene: TRBJ2-7
CDR3 protein: ASSPTSGVSYEQY

V gene: TRBV10-3
J gene: TRBJ2-7
CDR3 protein: AIRHGTTLYEQY

V gene: TRBV5-3
J gene: TRBJ2-7
CDR3 protein: ARSLRTGSIEQY

V gene: TRBV18
J gene: TRBJ2-1
CDR3 protein: ASSLAWEGNEQF

V gene: TRBV5-8
J gene: TRBJ2-1
CDR3 protein: ASSSGTNIYNEQF

V gene: TRBV6-5
J gene: TRBJ1-2
CDR3 protein: ASSHTGAGDYGYT

V gene: TRBV7-2
J gene: TRBJ2-7
CDR3 protein: ASSLLGESSYEQY

V gene: TRBV5-1
J gene: TRBJ1-2
CDR3 protein: ASSRTGTDHGYT

V gene: TRBV30
J gene: TRBJ1-3
CDR3 protein: AWSVGYSGNTIY

V gene: TRBV6-5
J gene: TRBJ2-7
CDR3 protein: ASRPHGDRVYEQY

V gene: TRBV6-5
J gene: TRBJ2-2
CDR3 protein: ASSRPMTGELF

V gene: TRBV30
J gene: TRBJ1-5
CDR3 protein: AWSLSGNFLYQPQH

V gene: TRBV10-3
J gene: TRBJ2-7
CDR3 protein: AISRTGATYEQY

V gene: TRBV28
J gene: TRBJ1-3
CDR3 protein: ASNPQGEGRANTIY

V gene: TRBV5-4
J gene: TRBJ2-3
CDR3 protein: ASSSAGALVDTQY

V gene: TRBV5-1
J gene: TRBJ2-7
CDR3 protein: ASSPGGVSYEQY

V gene: TRBV6-1
J gene: TRBJ1-3
CDR3 protein: ASMPRAGNTIY

V gene: TRBV5-1
J gene: TRBJ2-3
CDR3 protein: ASSLGDSVTDTQY

V gene: TRBV23-1
J gene: TRBJ1-5
CDR3 protein: ASSQTNMTGYTNQPQH

V gene: TRBV2
J gene: TRBJ2-3
CDR3 protein: ASTLAPTDTQY

V gene: TRBV4-1
J gene: TRBJ2-1
CDR3 protein: ASSPRSDEQF

V gene: TRBV7-2
J gene: TRBJ2-7
CDR3 protein: ASSSWTSGGSSYEQY

V gene: TRBV6-6
J gene: TRBJ2-2
CDR3 protein: ASSYTGGPPGELF

V gene: TRBV5-5
J gene: TRBJ1-4
CDR3 protein: ASSWGPLEGEKLF

V gene: TRBV27
J gene: TRBJ1-2
CDR3 protein: ASSRTVWGKGGYT

V gene: TRBV5-1
J gene: TRBJ2-5
CDR3 protein: ASSLAPSGGGETQY